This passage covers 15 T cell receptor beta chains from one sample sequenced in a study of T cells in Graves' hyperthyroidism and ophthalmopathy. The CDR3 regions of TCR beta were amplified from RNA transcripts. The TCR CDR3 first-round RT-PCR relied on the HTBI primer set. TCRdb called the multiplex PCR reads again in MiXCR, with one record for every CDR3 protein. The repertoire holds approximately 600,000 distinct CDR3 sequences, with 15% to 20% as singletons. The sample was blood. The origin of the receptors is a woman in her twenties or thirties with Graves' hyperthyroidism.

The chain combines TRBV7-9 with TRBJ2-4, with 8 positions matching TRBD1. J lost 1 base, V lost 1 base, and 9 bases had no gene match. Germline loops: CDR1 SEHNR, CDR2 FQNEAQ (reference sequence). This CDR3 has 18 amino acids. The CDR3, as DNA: TGTGCCAGCAGCTTAGAGACAGGGGACCTCCTGGCCAAAAACATTCAGTACTTC. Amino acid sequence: CASSLETGDLLAKNIQYF. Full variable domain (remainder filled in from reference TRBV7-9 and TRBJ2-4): DTGVSQNPRHKITKRGQNVTFRCDPISEHNRLYWYRQTLGQGPEFLTYFQNEAQLEKSRLLSDRFSAERPKGSFSTLEIQRTEQGDSAMYLCASSLETGDLLAKNIQYFGAGTRLSVL.

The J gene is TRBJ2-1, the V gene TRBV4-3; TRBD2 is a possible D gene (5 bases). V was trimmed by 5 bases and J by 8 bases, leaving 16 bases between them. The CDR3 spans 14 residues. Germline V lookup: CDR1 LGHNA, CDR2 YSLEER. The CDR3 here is CASSKLGSLDEQFF. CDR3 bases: TGCGCCAGCAGCAAACTAGGGAGCTTGGATGAGCAGTTCTTC.

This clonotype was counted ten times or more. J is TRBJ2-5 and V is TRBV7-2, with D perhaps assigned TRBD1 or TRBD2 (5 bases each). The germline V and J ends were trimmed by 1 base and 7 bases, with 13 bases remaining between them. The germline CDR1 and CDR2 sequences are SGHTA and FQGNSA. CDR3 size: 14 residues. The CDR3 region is CASSLDRTGGTQYF. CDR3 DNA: TGTGCCAGCAGCTTAGACCGTACTGGGGGGACCCAGTACTTC. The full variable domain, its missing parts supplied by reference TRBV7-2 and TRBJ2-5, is GAGVSQSPSNKVTEKGKDVELRCDPISGHTALYWYRQSLGQGLEFLIYFQGNSAPDKSGLPSDRFSAERTGGSVSTLTIQRTQQEDSAVYLCASSLDRTGGTQYFGPGTRLLVL.

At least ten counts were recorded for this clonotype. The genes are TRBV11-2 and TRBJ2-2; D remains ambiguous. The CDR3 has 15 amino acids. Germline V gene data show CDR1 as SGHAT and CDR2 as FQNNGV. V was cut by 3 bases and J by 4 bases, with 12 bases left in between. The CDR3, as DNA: TGTGCCAGCAGCTTGTGGTCAGGCGGCACCGGGGAGCTGTTTTTT. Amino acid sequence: CASSLWSGGTGELFF.

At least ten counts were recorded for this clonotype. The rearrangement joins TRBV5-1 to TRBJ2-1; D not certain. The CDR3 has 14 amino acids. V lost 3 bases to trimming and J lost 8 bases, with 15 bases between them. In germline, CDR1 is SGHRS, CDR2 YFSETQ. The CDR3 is CASSYYSSTDEQFF. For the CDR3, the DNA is TGCGCCAGCAGCTATTACTCATCCACGGATGAGCAGTTCTTC.

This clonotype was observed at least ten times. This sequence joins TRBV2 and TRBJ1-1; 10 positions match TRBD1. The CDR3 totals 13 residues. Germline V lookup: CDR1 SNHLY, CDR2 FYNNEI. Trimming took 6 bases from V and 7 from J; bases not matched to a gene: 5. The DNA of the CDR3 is TGTGCCAGCAGGGACAGGGGGGGGAGTGAAGCTTTCTTT. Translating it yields CASRDRGGSEAFF.

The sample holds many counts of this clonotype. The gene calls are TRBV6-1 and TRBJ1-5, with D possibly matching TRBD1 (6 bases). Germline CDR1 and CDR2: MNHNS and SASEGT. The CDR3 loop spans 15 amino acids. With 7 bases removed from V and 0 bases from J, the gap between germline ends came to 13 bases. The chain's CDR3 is CASTHGTFSNQPQHF. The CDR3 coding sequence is TGTGCCAGCACACATGGGACATTTAGCAATCAGCCCCAGCATTTT.

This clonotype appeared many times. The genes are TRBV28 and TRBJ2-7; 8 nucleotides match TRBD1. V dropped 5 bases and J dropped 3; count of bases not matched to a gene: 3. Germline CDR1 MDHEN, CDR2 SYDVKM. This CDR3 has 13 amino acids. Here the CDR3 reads CASSRTGNYEQYF. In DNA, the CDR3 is TGTGCCAGCAGTAGGACAGGGAACTACGAGCAGTACTTC.

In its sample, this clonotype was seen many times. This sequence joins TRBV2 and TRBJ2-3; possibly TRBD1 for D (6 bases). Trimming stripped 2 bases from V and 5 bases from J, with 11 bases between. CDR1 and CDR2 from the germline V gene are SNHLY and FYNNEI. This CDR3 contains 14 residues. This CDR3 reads CASSEYREGDTQYF. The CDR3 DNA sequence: TGTGCCAGCAGTGAATACAGGGAAGGAGATACGCAGTATTTT.

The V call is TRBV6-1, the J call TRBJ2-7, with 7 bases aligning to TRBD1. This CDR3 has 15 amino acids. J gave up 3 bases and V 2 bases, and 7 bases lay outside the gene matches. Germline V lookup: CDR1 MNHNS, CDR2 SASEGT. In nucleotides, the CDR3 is TGTGCCAGCAGTGAATTGGAAAGGGGGCTCTACGAGCAGTACTTC. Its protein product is CASSELERGLYEQYF.

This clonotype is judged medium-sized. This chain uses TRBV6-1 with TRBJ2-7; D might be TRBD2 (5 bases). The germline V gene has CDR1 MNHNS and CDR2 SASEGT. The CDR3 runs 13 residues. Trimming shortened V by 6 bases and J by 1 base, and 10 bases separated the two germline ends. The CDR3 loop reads CASRLRESYEQYF. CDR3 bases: TGTGCCAGCAGGCTTAGGGAGTCCTACGAGCAGTACTTC.

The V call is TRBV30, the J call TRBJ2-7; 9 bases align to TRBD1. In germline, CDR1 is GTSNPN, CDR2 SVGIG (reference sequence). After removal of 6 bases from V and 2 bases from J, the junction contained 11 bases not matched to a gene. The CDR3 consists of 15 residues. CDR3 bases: TGTGCCTGCAGCCCAGGACAGGGGTTGACCTACGAGCAGTACTTC. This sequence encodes CACSPGQGLTYEQYF.

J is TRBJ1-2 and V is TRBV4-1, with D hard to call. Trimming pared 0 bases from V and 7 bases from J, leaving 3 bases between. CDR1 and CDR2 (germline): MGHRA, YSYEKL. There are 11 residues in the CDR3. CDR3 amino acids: CASSQERGYTF. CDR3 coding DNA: TGCGCCAGCAGCCAAGAACGTGGCTACACCTTC.

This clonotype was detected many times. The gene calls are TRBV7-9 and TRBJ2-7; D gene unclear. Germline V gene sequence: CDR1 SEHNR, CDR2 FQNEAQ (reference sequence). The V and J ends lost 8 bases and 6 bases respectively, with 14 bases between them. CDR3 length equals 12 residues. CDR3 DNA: TGTGCCAGCCGGTCAAGGTCGACCGAGCAGTACTTC. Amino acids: CASRSRSTEQYF.

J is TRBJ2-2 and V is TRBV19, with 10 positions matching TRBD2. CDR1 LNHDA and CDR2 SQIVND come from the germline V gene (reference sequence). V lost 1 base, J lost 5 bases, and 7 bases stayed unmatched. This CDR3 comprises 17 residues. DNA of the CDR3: TGTGCCAGTAGTATAGTTGCTAGCGGGAGAAGGACCGGGGAGCTGTTTTTT. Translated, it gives CASSIVASGRRTGELFF.